A selection of T cell receptor beta chains follows, all from one sample in a study of response to subunit inactivated influenza vaccine. One entry per CDR3 protein results from TCRdb running MiXCR on the RT-PCR reads. The table has hundreds of thousands of distinct CDR3 sequences, over 11% seen once. The sample in question was PBMCs from blood, obtained about 14 days before vaccination. The receptors here all came from a man aged 50 or older who received an inactivated influenza vaccine. Each CDR3 is given with its conserved first and last residue.

v_call: TRBV4-2; cdr3_aa: CASSKESGNNEQFF
v_call: TRBV6-5; cdr3_aa: CASSFFPSTGEDTEAFF
v_call: TRBV12-3/TRBV12-4; cdr3_aa: CASSLDRTGATGELFF
v_call: TRBV6-5; cdr3_aa: CASSYTRTGRSGYTF
v_call: TRBV11-1; cdr3_aa: CASSLAQRLAGATDTQYF
v_call: TRBV12-3/TRBV12-4; cdr3_aa: CASSFEGLGTGELFF
v_call: TRBV2; cdr3_aa: CASNSGTGGEKLFF
v_call: TRBV5-1; cdr3_aa: CASRRQEGTEAFF
v_call: TRBV20-1; cdr3_aa: CSASRAEPTDTQYF
v_call: TRBV2; cdr3_aa: CASSLGQGSTGELFF
v_call: TRBV20-1; cdr3_aa: CSARAHGGGELFF
v_call: TRBV11-1; cdr3_aa: CASSSRRDTQYF
v_call: TRBV4-3; cdr3_aa: CASSQEVGASGRTVYNEQFF
v_call: TRBV5-1; cdr3_aa: CASLPTGTGANVLTF
v_call: TRBV2; cdr3_aa: CASSELLGGHQPQHF
v_call: TRBV5-1; cdr3_aa: CASTSARLMSNEQFF
v_call: TRBV4-2; cdr3_aa: CASSQNYSPGLYEQYF
v_call: TRBV11-2; cdr3_aa: CASSLVALGGVAKNIQYF
v_call: TRBV7-2; cdr3_aa: CASSPLRGEETQYF
v_call: TRBV2; cdr3_aa: CASSEAPLAPEQFF
v_call: TRBV12-3/TRBV12-4; cdr3_aa: CASSLMVSKEQFF
v_call: TRBV20-1; cdr3_aa: CSARGKGQTYEQYF
v_call: TRBV4-3; cdr3_aa: CASSQDPSTEYNEQFF
v_call: TRBV10-2; cdr3_aa: CASSDSGTSTGAQYF
v_call: TRBV28; cdr3_aa: CASSSIGTVYSNQPQHF
v_call: TRBV4-1; cdr3_aa: CASSQAAGGFFYEQYF
v_call: TRBV6-1; cdr3_aa: CASRLAGGNSGANVLTF
v_call: TRBV5-1; cdr3_aa: CASSLEGLARVGELFF
v_call: TRBV7-2; cdr3_aa: CASSLVATSQPQHF
v_call: TRBV5-1; cdr3_aa: CASSTPGLAGDQFF
v_call: TRBV3-1; cdr3_aa: CASSQAGQAGETQYF
v_call: TRBV6-1; cdr3_aa: CASSDFGTGVYEQYF
v_call: TRBV7-3; cdr3_aa: CASSEGQSSYNEQFF
v_call: TRBV24-1; cdr3_aa: CATSQRDIATQYF
v_call: TRBV5-1; cdr3_aa: CASSLEGQGVNEQFF
v_call: TRBV6-2/TRBV6-3; cdr3_aa: CASRSNGTGSCRPYGNTIYF
v_call: TRBV20-1; cdr3_aa: CSAQNPGLGYQETQYF
v_call: TRBV7-2; cdr3_aa: CASSLVGDGNSPLHF
v_call: TRBV20-1; cdr3_aa: CSARRTGGGVKLFF
v_call: TRBV5-5; cdr3_aa: CASSSVPGYSNQPQHF
v_call: TRBV3-1; cdr3_aa: CASSLGSSNNEQFF
v_call: TRBV7-2; cdr3_aa: CASSTQGTVSGANVLTF
v_call: TRBV6-2/TRBV6-3; cdr3_aa: CASSPQAGEETQYF
v_call: TRBV12-3/TRBV12-4; cdr3_aa: CASNPGTGTYEQYF
v_call: TRBV27; cdr3_aa: CASSLSVGTYEQYF
v_call: TRBV5-1; cdr3_aa: CASSSGTWYEQYF